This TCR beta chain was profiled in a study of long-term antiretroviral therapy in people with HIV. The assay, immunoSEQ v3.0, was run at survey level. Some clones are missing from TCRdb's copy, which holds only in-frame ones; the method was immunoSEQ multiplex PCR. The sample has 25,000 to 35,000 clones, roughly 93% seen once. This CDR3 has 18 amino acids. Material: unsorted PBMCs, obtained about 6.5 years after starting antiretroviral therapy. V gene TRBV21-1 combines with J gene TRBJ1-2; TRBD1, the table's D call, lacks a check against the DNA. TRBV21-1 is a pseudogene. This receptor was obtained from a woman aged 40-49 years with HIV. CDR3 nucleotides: TGTGCCAGCAGCAAAGAGCGGGACAGGGGGTACTCCCGAGATGGCTACACCTTC. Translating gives CASSKERDRGYSRDGYTF.